The 22 T cell receptor beta chains in this list originate from one sample, sequenced in a study of monozygotic twins with inflammatory bowel disease. For each CDR3 protein, TCRdb gives one entry from its re-call of the 5' RACE reads, without DNA. Found here are approximately 300,000 distinct CDR3 sequences; the top ten clones hold 5.6%. What was sequenced was blood. These TCRs come from a human donor with ulcerative colitis or Crohn's disease, or a healthy co-twin of an affected twin (not recorded which).

The V and J genes are TRBV12-3 or TRBV12-4 and TRBJ2-1; TCRdb picks TRBD1, but there is no DNA to check that call. The CDR3 is made up of 12 amino acids. The chain's CDR3 is CASRLRVFEQFF.

The chain couples TRBV4-2 to TRBJ2-4; with no DNA, the TCRdb D assignment of TRBD2 cannot be verified. Germline CDR1 reads LGHNA; CDR2 reads YNFKEQ. This CDR3 has 15 residues. The CDR3 loop is CASSRERDGGDIQYF.

J is TRBJ1-2 and V is TRBV20-1; as DNA is missing, the TRBD1 call by TCRdb cannot be tested. CDR3 size: 14 residues. CDR1 is DFQATT, CDR2 SNEGSKA, per germline (reference sequence). CDR3 in amino acids: CSAPIEGGSDAYTF.

J is TRBJ2-5 and V is TRBV28. CDR3 length equals 14 residues. Per the germline V gene, CDR1 is MDHEN and CDR2 is SYDVKM. CDR3 protein: CASSFGQNQKTQYF.

The chain uses TRBV6-1 and TRBJ1-3; lacking DNA, the TRBD1 call made by TCRdb goes unchecked. The CDR3 extends over 15 amino acids. Germline lookup yields CDR1 MNHNS and CDR2 SASEGT. The CDR3 region is CASKTDRGSGNTIYF.

The rearrangement uses TRBV4-3 and TRBJ2-1; absent DNA, TCRdb's TRBD2 call cannot be checked. Germline assignment: CDR1 LGHNA and CDR2 YSLEER. The CDR3 extends over 17 amino acids. This chain's CDR3 is CASSQDPASHTLGEQFF.

The chain is built from TRBV29-1 and TRBJ2-7; no DNA is available, so the TRBD2 call from TCRdb remains unchecked. This CDR3 contains 13 residues. Germline-derived CDR1 and CDR2 are SQVTM and ANQGSEA. The CDR3 is CSVRREGWGEQYF.

The chain has TRBV20-1 and TRBJ2-3; TCRdb's assignment of TRBD1 cannot be checked, as there is no DNA. CDR3 length: 14 amino acids. The germline V gene has CDR1 DFQATT and CDR2 SNEGSKA (reference sequence). The CDR3 sequence: CSAGRQGLWDTQYF.

This sequence joins TRBV7-2 and TRBJ1-2; no DNA is available, so the TRBD1 call from TCRdb remains unchecked. Germline loops: CDR1 SGHTA, CDR2 FQGNSA. The CDR3 covers 13 residues. The CDR3 loop reads CASSLEQALGYTF.

This chain joins TRBV2 and TRBJ2-2; lacking DNA, the TRBD2 call made by TCRdb goes unchecked. The CDR3 covers 14 residues. Germline V CDR1 and CDR2: SNHLY, FYNNEI. CDR3 sequence: CASKAGDSVGELFF.

The chain recombines TRBV5-4 with TRBJ2-7; TCRdb proposes TRBD1, but this gene call is untestable without DNA. In germline, CDR1 is SGHNT, CDR2 YYREEE (reference sequence). The CDR3 runs to 14 residues. The CDR3 spells CASRPGRGDYEQYF.

The chain links TRBV9 to TRBJ2-2; the TCRdb D gene call, TRBD2, has no DNA to confirm it. The CDR3 is 14 residues long. CDR1 is SGDLS and CDR2 is YYNGEE in the germline V gene. This chain's CDR3 is CASSTRRSPGELFF.

This sequence joins TRBV2 and TRBJ2-2; TCRdb's D call of TRBD1 is untestable without DNA. Germline V CDR1 and CDR2: SNHLY, FYNNEI. The CDR3 contains 13 residues. The CDR3 sequence: CASSGGFAGELFF.

The V call is TRBV5-1, the J call TRBJ2-1; the TRBD1 assignment by TCRdb is unverifiable without DNA. The CDR3 is 14 residues long. In germline, CDR1 is SGHRS, CDR2 YFSETQ. The CDR3 is CASGRDSSYNEQFF.

The chain recombines TRBV4-2 with TRBJ1-5; TCRdb gives TRBD1 as the D gene, but with no DNA this cannot be confirmed. CDR1 and CDR2 from the germline V gene are LGHNA and YNFKEQ. The CDR3 is made up of 18 amino acids. The CDR3 here is CASSQGRGDYQRDQPQHF.

The rearrangement uses TRBV12-3 or TRBV12-4 and TRBJ1-5; no DNA is available, so the TRBD1 call from TCRdb remains unchecked. This CDR3 comprises 14 residues. The CDR3 spells CASNTYGGPQPQYF.

The chain has TRBV5-4 and TRBJ1-1; TCRdb returns TRBD1, unconfirmable since there is no DNA. From germline, CDR1 is SGHNT and CDR2 YYREEE (reference sequence). The CDR3 is 14 residues long. This CDR3 reads CASSLAQVYTEAFF.

CDR3 protein: CASSHFASREETQYF. The chain has TRBV4-2 and TRBJ2-5. Germline values: CDR1 LGHNA, CDR2 YNFKEQ. The CDR3 runs 15 residues.

The chain recombines TRBV30 with TRBJ2-7. The CDR3 length is 11 residues. Per germline, CDR1 GTSNPN and CDR2 SVGIG (reference sequence). The CDR3: CAMGVSYEQYF.

The chain links TRBV24-1 to TRBJ2-2; the TCRdb call, TRBD1, lacks DNA for checking. Germline CDR1 reads KGHDR; CDR2 reads SFDVKD. This CDR3 has 17 amino acids. This chain's CDR3 is CATSRSWGGGRAGELFF.

This rearrangement joins TRBV10-3 to TRBJ1-3; as DNA is missing, the TRBD1 call by TCRdb cannot be tested. Germline V gene sequence: CDR1 ENHRY, CDR2 SYGVKD. The CDR3 extends over 12 amino acids. CDR3: CAIAGEHNTIYF.

This chain uses TRBV10-3 with TRBJ2-3; there is no DNA to check the TCRdb D call of TRBD2. CDR1 ENHRY and CDR2 SYGVKD come from the germline V gene. This CDR3 has 16 amino acids. CDR3 amino acids: CAISDFAGVGTDTQYF.